The present entry profiles one T cell receptor (beta chain) with its context. The sample is drawn from a study of cytotoxic CD8 clonotypes in ibrutinib-treated CLL. Clones were read by immunoSEQ multiplex PCR, and TCRdb kept only the in-frame ones, dropping some. The table lists 200,000 to 250,000 clones, 79% of them singletons. The length of the CDR3 is 15 residues. The germline CDR1 and CDR2 sequences are LNHDA and SQIVND (reference sequence). Trimming removed 0 bases from V and 0 bases from J, with 9 bases in between. The sequencing used PBMCs, collected after 12 months of ibrutinib treatment. This sequence originates from a human donor with chronic lymphocytic leukemia. V is TRBV19 and J is TRBJ2-7; D not certain. The CDR3 nucleotides read TGTGCCAGTAGTATAGAAATAGGCAGCTCCTACGAGCAGTACTTC. Its translation: CASSIEIGSSYEQYF. Full variable domain (missing parts from reference TRBV19 and TRBJ2-7): DGGITQSPKYLFRKEGQNVTLSCEQNLNHDAMYWYRQDPGQGLRLIYYSQIVNDFQKGDIAEGYSVSREKKESFPLTVTSAQKNPTAFYLCASSIEIGSSYEQYFGPGTRLTVT.